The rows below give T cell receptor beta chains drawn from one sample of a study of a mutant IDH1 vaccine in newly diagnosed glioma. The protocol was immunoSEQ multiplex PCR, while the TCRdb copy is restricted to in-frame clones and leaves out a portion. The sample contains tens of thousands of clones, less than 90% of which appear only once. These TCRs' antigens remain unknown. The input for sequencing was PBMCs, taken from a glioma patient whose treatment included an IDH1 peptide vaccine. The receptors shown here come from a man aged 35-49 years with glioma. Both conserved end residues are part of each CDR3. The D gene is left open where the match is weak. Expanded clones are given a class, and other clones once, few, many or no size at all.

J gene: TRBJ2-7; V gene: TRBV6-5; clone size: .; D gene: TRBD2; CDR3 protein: CASSSTDWRELAEQYF; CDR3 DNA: TGTGCCAGCAGTTCCACGGACTGGCGGGAGTTGGCCGAGCAGTACTTC
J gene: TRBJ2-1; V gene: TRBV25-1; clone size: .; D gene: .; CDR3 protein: CASSEYSANNEQFF; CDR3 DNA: TGTGCCAGCAGTGAATATAGTGCCAACAATGAGCAGTTCTTC
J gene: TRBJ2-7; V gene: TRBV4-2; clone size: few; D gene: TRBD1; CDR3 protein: CASSLPGQGAEQYF; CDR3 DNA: TGTGCCAGCAGCCTACCGGGACAGGGTGCGGAGCAGTACTTC
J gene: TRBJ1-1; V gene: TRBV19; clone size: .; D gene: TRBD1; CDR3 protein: CASKGAANTEAFF; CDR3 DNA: TGTGCCAGTAAGGGGGCAGCGAACACTGAAGCTTTCTTT
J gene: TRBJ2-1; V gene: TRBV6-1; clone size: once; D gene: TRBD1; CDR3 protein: CASSEGLDRVYDNEQFF; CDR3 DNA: TGTGCCAGCAGTGAAGGGCTGGACAGGGTCTACGACAATGAGCAGTTCTTC
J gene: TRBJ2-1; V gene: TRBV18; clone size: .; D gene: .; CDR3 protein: CASSPILVRANNEQFF; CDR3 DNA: TGTGCCAGCTCACCAATCCTAGTTCGGGCAAACAATGAGCAGTTCTTC
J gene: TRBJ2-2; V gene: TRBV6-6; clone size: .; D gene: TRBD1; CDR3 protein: CASKGQGASVGELFF; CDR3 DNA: TGTGCCAGCAAAGGGCAGGGGGCTTCCGTCGGGGAGCTGTTTTTT
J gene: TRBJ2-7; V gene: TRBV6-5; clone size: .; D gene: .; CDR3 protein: CASSWDSYEQYF; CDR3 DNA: TGTGCCAGCAGTTGGGATTCCTACGAGCAGTACTTC
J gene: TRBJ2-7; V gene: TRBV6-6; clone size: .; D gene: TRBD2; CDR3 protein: CASRGTSGRIYEQYF; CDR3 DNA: TGTGCCAGCAGAGGGACTAGCGGGAGAATCTACGAGCAGTACTTC
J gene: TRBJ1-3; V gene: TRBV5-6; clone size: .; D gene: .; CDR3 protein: CASSSRASGNTIYF; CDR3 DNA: TGTGCCAGCAGCTCGCGGGCGTCTGGAAACACCATATATTTT
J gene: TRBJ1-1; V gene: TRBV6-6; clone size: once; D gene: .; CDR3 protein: CASSYLGTRKSFF; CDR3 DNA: TGTGCCAGCAGTTACTTAGGGACACGGAAATCTTTCTTT
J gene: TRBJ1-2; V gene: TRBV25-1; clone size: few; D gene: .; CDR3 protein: CASSGWQPNYGYTF; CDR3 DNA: TGTGCCAGCAGTGGATGGCAGCCTAACTATGGCTACACCTTC
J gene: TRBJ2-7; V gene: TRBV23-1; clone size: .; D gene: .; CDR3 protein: CASSRHDRGFGRQYF; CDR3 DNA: TGCGCCAGCAGTCGCCACGACAGAGGGTTTGGTAGGCAGTACTTC
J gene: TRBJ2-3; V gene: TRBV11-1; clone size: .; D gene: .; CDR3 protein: CASSLGVAPSTDTQYF; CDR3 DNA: TGTGCCAGCAGCTTAGGGGTAGCACCCAGCACAGATACGCAGTATTTT
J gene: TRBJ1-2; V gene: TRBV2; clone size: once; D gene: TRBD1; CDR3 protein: CASSEGASYGYTF; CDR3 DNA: TGTGCCAGCAGCGAGGGGGCGAGCTATGGCTACACCTTC
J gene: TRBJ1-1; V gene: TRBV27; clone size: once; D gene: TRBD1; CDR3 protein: CASSSSGTGLGHTEAFF; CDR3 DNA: TGTGCCAGCAGTTCCTCCGGGACAGGGTTGGGGCATACTGAAGCTTTCTTT
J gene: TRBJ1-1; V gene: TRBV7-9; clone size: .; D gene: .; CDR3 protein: CASSPWGNTEAFF; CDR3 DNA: TGTGCCAGCAGCCCTTGGGGGAACACTGAAGCTTTCTTT
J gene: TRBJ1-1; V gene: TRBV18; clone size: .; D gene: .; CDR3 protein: CASSPPGVVNSEAFF; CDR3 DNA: TGTGCCAGCTCACCACCGGGGGTTGTGAATTCTGAAGCTTTCTTT
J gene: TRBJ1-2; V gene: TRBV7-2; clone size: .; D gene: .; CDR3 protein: CASSLTTGLNYGYTF; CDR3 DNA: TGTGCCAGCAGCTTAACGACAGGTCTTAACTATGGCTACACCTTC
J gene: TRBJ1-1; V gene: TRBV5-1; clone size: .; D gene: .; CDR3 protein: CASSLSTGGNTEAFF; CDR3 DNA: TGCGCCAGCAGCTTGTCGACAGGAGGGAACACTGAAGCTTTCTTT
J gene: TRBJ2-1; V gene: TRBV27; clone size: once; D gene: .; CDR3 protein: CASSAQTPLLGYNEQFF; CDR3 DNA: TGTGCCAGCAGTGCGCAGACACCACTCCTGGGGTACAATGAGCAGTTCTTC
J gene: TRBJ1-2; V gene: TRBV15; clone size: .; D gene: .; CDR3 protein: CATSRDFGQGSGGWYGYTF; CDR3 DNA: TGTGCCACCAGCAGAGATTTTGGCCAAGGATCGGGGGGATGGTATGGCTACACCTTC
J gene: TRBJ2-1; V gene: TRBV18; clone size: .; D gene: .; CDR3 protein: CASSLRTAEGNEQFF; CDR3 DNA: TGTGCCAGCTCCCTCAGGACAGCGGAGGGCAATGAGCAGTTCTTC
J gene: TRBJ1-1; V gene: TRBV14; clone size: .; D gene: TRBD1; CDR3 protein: CASSPDRRSRAFF; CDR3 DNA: TGTGCCAGCAGCCCGGACAGGCGGAGTCGAGCTTTCTTT
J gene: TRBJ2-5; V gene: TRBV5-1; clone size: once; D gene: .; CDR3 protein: CASSPLRGGETQYF; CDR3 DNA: TGCGCCAGCAGCCCCCTCAGGGGGGGAGAGACCCAGTACTTC
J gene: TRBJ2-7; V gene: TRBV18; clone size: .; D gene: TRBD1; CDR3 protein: CASSPGGTGLSYEQYF; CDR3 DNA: TGTGCCAGCTCACCGGGCGGGACAGGACTCTCCTACGAGCAGTACTTC
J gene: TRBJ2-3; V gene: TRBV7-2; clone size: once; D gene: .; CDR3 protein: CASSPGAPTDTQYF; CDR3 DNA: TGTGCCAGCAGCCCAGGGGCGCCCACAGATACGCAGTATTTT
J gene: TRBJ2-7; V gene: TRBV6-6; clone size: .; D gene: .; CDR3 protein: CACRRGATNLEQYF; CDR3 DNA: TGTGCCTGTCGTCGGGGCGCTACTAATCTAGAGCAGTACTTC
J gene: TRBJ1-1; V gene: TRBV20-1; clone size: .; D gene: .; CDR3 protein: CSAPGVEAFF; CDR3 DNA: TGCAGTGCTCCGGGAGTTGAAGCTTTCTTT
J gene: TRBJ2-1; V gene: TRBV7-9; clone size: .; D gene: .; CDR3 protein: CASSPSRGSYNEQFF; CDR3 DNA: TGTGCCAGCAGCCCGTCGAGGGGATCCTACAATGAGCAGTTCTTC
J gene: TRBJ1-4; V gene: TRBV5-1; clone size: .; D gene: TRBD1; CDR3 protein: CASSWDRLATNEKLFF; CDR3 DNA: TGCGCCAGCAGCTGGGACAGGTTGGCAACTAATGAAAAACTGTTTTTT
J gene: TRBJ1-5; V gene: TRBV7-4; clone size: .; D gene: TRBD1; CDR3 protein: CASSVRDRSADQPQHF; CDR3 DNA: TGTGCCAGCAGCGTCCGGGACAGATCAGCGGATCAGCCCCAGCATTTT
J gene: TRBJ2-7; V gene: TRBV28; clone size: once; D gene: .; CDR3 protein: CASRTGGTSSEQYF; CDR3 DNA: TGTGCCAGCAGAACAGGGGGGACTAGCTCCGAGCAGTACTTC
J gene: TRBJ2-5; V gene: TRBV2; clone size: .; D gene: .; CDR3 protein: CATTRGQETQYF; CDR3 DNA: TGTGCAACGACTAGAGGCCAAGAGACCCAGTACTTC
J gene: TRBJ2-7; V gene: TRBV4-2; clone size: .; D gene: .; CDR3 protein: CASRRGGIGEQYF; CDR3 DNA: TGTGCCAGCAGGAGGGGGGGGATCGGCGAGCAGTACTTC
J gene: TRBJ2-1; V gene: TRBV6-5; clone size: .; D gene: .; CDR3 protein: CASSYAGTSHLDEQFF; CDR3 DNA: TGTGCCAGCAGTTACGCCGGGACTTCTCATCTGGATGAGCAGTTCTTC
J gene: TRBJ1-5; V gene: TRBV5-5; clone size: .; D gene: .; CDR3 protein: CASSEGRVYSNQPQHF; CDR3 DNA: TGTGCCAGCTCCGAGGGCAGAGTATATAGCAATCAGCCCCAGCATTTT